This T cell receptor beta chain comes out of a study of glioma-infiltrating T cells. As for this clonotype: Its antigen is not known.

TCR alpha and beta CDR3 regions were amplified from RNA using iRepertoire nested multiplex PCR. TCRdb itself ran the multiplex PCR reads through MiXCR, one entry per CDR3 protein. The sample has under 150,000 distinct CDR3 sequences; under 25% are singletons. Points from the study as a whole: CDR3 overlap between tissue and blood was very small. Tissue-blood divergence was below expectation in non-neoplastic patients, above in gliomas.

Germline-derived CDR1 and CDR2 are SQVTM and ANQGSEA. Between the trimmed V and J ends, which lost 6 bases and 5 bases, there was a span of 16 bases. The CDR3 runs 13 residues. The sequenced sample was glioma tissue, nonneoplastic brain tissue, or PBMCs (not recorded which). This TCR was sampled from a human donor with low-grade glioma or glioblastoma, undergoing nonglioma brain surgery, or in good health (not recorded which). The chain joins TRBV29-1 to TRBJ1-1, with a tentative D call TRBD1 (5 bases). CDR3 residues: CSVAGFRPTEAFF. The CDR3 DNA follows: TGCAGCGTCGCAGGGTTTCGGCCTACTGAAGCTTTCTTT.